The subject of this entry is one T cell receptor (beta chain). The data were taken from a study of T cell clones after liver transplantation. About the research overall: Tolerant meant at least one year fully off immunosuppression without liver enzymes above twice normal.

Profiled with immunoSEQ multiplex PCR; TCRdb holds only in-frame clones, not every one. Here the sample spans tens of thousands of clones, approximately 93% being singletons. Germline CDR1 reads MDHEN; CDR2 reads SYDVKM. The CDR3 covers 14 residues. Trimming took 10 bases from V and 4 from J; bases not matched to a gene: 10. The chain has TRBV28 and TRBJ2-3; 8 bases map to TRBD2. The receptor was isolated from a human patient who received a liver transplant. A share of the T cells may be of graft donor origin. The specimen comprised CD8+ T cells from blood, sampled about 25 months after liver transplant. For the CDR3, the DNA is TGTGCCACCCTCTCAGCGGGAGAGGCAGATACGCAGTATTTT. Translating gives CATLSAGEADTQYF.